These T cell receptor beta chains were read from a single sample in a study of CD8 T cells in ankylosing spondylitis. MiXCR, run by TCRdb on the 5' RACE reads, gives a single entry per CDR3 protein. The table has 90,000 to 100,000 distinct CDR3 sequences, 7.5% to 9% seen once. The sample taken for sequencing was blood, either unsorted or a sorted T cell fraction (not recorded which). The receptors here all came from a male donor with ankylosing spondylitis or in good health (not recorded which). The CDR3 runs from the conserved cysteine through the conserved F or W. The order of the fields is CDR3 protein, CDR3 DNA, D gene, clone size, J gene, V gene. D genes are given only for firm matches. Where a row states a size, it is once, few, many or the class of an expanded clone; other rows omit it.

CDR3: CASSNPPSGRSYEQYF; DNA: TGTGCCAGCAGTAATCCACCGTCAGGGAGGAGCTACGAGCAGTACTTC; D: -; size: many; J: TRBJ2-7; V: TRBV6-1
CDR3: CSGGSGQGGGYTF; DNA: TGCAGCGGGGGGTCCGGACAGGGGGGTGGCTACACCTTC; D: TRBD1; size: many; J: TRBJ1-2; V: TRBV29-1
CDR3: CASSFRTGPHQPQHF; DNA: TGTGCCAGCAGCTTTCGGACAGGGCCACATCAGCCCCAGCATTTT; D: TRBD1; size: -; J: TRBJ1-5; V: TRBV7-8
CDR3: CASSSNRGLNEQFF; DNA: TGTGCCAGCAGTTCGAACAGGGGGCTAAATGAGCAGTTCTTC; D: TRBD1; size: many; J: TRBJ2-1; V: TRBV12-3/TRBV12-4
CDR3: CASSFMGSIGEKLFF; DNA: TGTGCCAGCAGTTTCATGGGGTCAATCGGAGAAAAACTGTTTTTT; D: -; size: many; J: TRBJ1-4; V: TRBV6-5
CDR3: CASIPSGGTDTQYF; DNA: TGTGCCAGCATCCCTAGCGGGGGCACAGATACGCAGTATTTT; D: TRBD2; size: -; J: TRBJ2-3; V: TRBV2
CDR3: CAASRDRVYEQYF; DNA: TGTGCCGCCAGCAGAGATCGGGTATATGAGCAGTACTTC; D: -; size: -; J: TRBJ2-7; V: TRBV15
CDR3: CSARGTSGILDEQFF; DNA: TGCAGTGCTAGGGGGACTAGCGGGATCCTCGATGAGCAGTTCTTC; D: TRBD2; size: many; J: TRBJ2-1; V: TRBV20-1
CDR3: CASRDGTFGTQYF; DNA: TGTGCCAGTAGGGACGGAACGTTTGGGACCCAGTACTTC; D: -; size: many; J: TRBJ2-5; V: TRBV19
CDR3: CASSRGGGLASITDTQYF; DNA: TGTGCCAGCAGTCGAGGAGGGGGACTAGCGTCTATCACAGATACGCAGTATTTT; D: TRBD2; size: many; J: TRBJ2-3; V: TRBV28
CDR3: CATSRDPGWGYEQYF; DNA: TGTGCCACCAGCAGAGATCCGGGCTGGGGCTACGAGCAGTACTTC; D: -; size: many; J: TRBJ2-7; V: TRBV15
CDR3: CASSQDSGTDTQYF; DNA: TGCGCCAGCAGCCAAGATTCGGGCACAGATACGCAGTATTTT; D: -; size: many; J: TRBJ2-3; V: TRBV4-1
CDR3: CAISEYIGTEETQYF; DNA: TGTGCCATCAGTGAGTACATCGGGACAGAAGAGACCCAGTACTTC; D: TRBD1; size: many; J: TRBJ2-5; V: TRBV10-3
CDR3: CSARIDEQFF; DNA: TGCAGTGCTCGAATTGATGAGCAGTTCTTC; D: -; size: many; J: TRBJ2-1; V: TRBV20-1
CDR3: CASSGWTSGADTQYF; DNA: TGTGCCAGCAGCGGGTGGACTAGCGGGGCAGATACGCAGTATTTT; D: TRBD2; size: many; J: TRBJ2-3; V: TRBV5-5
CDR3: CASRKAGGDYEQYF; DNA: TGTGCCAGCAGGAAAGCGGGAGGGGACTACGAGCAGTACTTC; D: TRBD2; size: many; J: TRBJ2-7; V: TRBV4-2
CDR3: CASSVQGSNQPQHF; DNA: TGTGCCAGCAGCGTACAGGGTAGCAATCAGCCCCAGCATTTT; D: -; size: many; J: TRBJ1-5; V: TRBV4-2
CDR3: CASSITGQGAYEQYF; DNA: TGTGCCAGCAGCATAACGGGACAGGGGGCCTACGAGCAGTACTTC; D: TRBD1; size: few; J: TRBJ2-7; V: TRBV2
CDR3: CASSLSSGGADEQFF; DNA: TGTGCCAGCAGCTTGTCTAGCGGGGGGGCCGATGAGCAGTTCTTC; D: TRBD2; size: -; J: TRBJ2-1; V: TRBV7-2
CDR3: CASSLRSLPSEDTQYF; DNA: TGTGCCAGCAGCTTACGAAGTCTCCCCTCCGAGGATACGCAGTATTTT; D: -; size: many; J: TRBJ2-3; V: TRBV7-9
CDR3: CASRYLAGAPPDTQYF; DNA: TGCGCCAGCAGGTATCTAGCGGGAGCACCCCCAGATACGCAGTATTTT; D: TRBD2; size: few; J: TRBJ2-3; V: TRBV4-1
CDR3: CASSVGRQPQHF; DNA: TGTGCCAGCAGTGTGGGCCGTCAGCCCCAGCATTTT; D: -; size: many; J: TRBJ1-5; V: TRBV6-4
CDR3: CAWSGARGRSYEQYF; DNA: TGTGCCTGGAGTGGAGCCCGAGGAAGATCCTACGAGCAGTACTTC; D: -; size: many; J: TRBJ2-7; V: TRBV30
CDR3: CASSLAGLAGVSTQYF; DNA: TGTGCCAGCAGCTTAGCCGGACTAGCGGGAGTGTCTACGCAGTATTTT; D: TRBD2; size: many; J: TRBJ2-3; V: TRBV7-2
CDR3: CSADRTVGSEAFF; DNA: TGCAGTGCAGACCGGACGGTGGGGTCTGAAGCTTTCTTT; D: -; size: many; J: TRBJ1-1; V: TRBV20-1
CDR3: CASSPLSGFPSTDTQYF; DNA: TGTGCCAGCTCACCACTCTCAGGTTTTCCTAGCACAGATACGCAGTATTTT; D: -; size: -; J: TRBJ2-3; V: TRBV18
CDR3: CASSRSGMNTEAFF; DNA: TGTGCCAGCTCACGTAGCGGAATGAACACTGAAGCTTTCTTT; D: -; size: -; J: TRBJ1-1; V: TRBV18
CDR3: CASSLKFLNQPQHF; DNA: TGTGCCAGCAGTTTAAAGTTCCTTAATCAGCCCCAGCATTTT; D: -; size: many; J: TRBJ1-5; V: TRBV12-3/TRBV12-4
CDR3: CSARDASGVETQYF; DNA: TGCAGTGCTAGAGATGCTAGCGGGGTTGAGACCCAGTACTTC; D: TRBD2; size: many; J: TRBJ2-5; V: TRBV20-1
CDR3: CASRGQFPNTEAFF; DNA: TGTGCCAGCAGGGGACAGTTCCCGAACACTGAAGCTTTCTTT; D: TRBD1; size: many; J: TRBJ1-1; V: TRBV2
CDR3: CASSLGRELYEQYF; DNA: TGTGCCAGCAGTTTGGGTAGGGAATTGTACGAGCAGTACTTC; D: -; size: many; J: TRBJ2-7; V: TRBV28
CDR3: CAIRRGGGTEAFF; DNA: TGTGCCATCAGGCGAGGGGGAGGCACTGAAGCTTTCTTT; D: -; size: few; J: TRBJ1-1; V: TRBV10-3
CDR3: CASSPGQSPSTDTQYF; DNA: TGCGCCAGCAGCCCGGGACAAAGTCCGAGCACAGATACGCAGTATTTT; D: -; size: many; J: TRBJ2-3; V: TRBV5-1
CDR3: CASSEAGWLRAGNTIYF; DNA: TGTGCCAGCAGTGAAGCGGGATGGCTCAGGGCTGGAAACACCATATATTTT; D: -; size: many; J: TRBJ1-3; V: TRBV6-1
CDR3: CASSFGKQETQYF; DNA: TGTGCCAGCAGCTTTGGAAAACAAGAGACCCAGTACTTC; D: -; size: many; J: TRBJ2-5; V: TRBV7-9
CDR3: CASSLSTDDGQPQHF; DNA: TGCGCCAGCAGCTTGAGTACAGATGACGGACAGCCCCAGCATTTT; D: -; size: many; J: TRBJ1-5; V: TRBV5-1
CDR3: CASSPLWTSGEETQYF; DNA: TGCGCCAGCAGCCCTCTCTGGACTAGCGGGGAGGAGACCCAGTACTTC; D: TRBD2; size: many; J: TRBJ2-5; V: TRBV5-1
CDR3: CASSQQGARGTEAFF; DNA: TGTGCCAGCAGTCAACAGGGGGCGCGGGGAACTGAAGCTTTCTTT; D: TRBD1; size: many; J: TRBJ1-1; V: TRBV2
CDR3: CASSLRAGNEKLFF; DNA: TGTGCCAGCAGCTTACGCGCTGGAAATGAAAAACTGTTTTTT; D: -; size: few; J: TRBJ1-4; V: TRBV7-9
CDR3: CASSPRTGHEKLFF; DNA: TGTGCCAGCAGCCCTCGGACAGGGCATGAAAAACTGTTTTTT; D: TRBD1; size: many; J: TRBJ1-4; V: TRBV5-5
CDR3: CSATLSGGYDNEQFF; DNA: TGCAGTGCTACATTATCCGGGGGATACGACAATGAGCAGTTCTTC; D: -; size: -; J: TRBJ2-1; V: TRBV20-1
CDR3: CSARVQGPNSNQPQHF; DNA: TGCAGTGCTAGAGTACAGGGCCCGAATAGCAATCAGCCCCAGCATTTT; D: -; size: many; J: TRBJ1-5; V: TRBV20-1
CDR3: CSALRDRESEAFF; DNA: TGCAGCGCCCTCCGGGACAGGGAATCTGAAGCTTTCTTT; D: TRBD1; size: many; J: TRBJ1-1; V: TRBV29-1
CDR3: CASSVLQETQYF; DNA: TGCGCCAGCAGCGTACTACAAGAGACCCAGTACTTC; D: -; size: many; J: TRBJ2-5; V: TRBV5-1
CDR3: CASSLLGQAGDYTF; DNA: TGTGCCAGCAGCTTATTAGGACAGGCTGGTGACTACACCTTC; D: TRBD1; size: -; J: TRBJ1-2; V: TRBV7-2
CDR3: CASSLIGSSAQYF; DNA: TGTGCCAGCAGCTTAATCGGTAGCTCAGCCCAGTACTTC; D: -; size: -; J: TRBJ2-5; V: TRBV7-2
CDR3: CASSDSRDRIYEQYF; DNA: TGTGCCAGCAGTGACTCTAGGGACAGGATCTACGAGCAGTACTTC; D: TRBD1; size: many; J: TRBJ2-7; V: TRBV25-1
CDR3: CSAIPPGLAPSFYEQYF; DNA: TGCAGTGCTATTCCACCGGGACTAGCGCCTTCGTTTTACGAGCAGTACTTC; D: TRBD2; size: few; J: TRBJ2-7; V: TRBV20-1
CDR3: CASSLPGEKLFF; DNA: TGTGCCAGCAGCTTGCCCGGGGAAAAACTGTTTTTT; D: -; size: many; J: TRBJ1-4; V: TRBV7-2
CDR3: CASSLTGTYMNTEAFF; DNA: TGCGCCAGCAGCTTGACAGGGACCTACATGAACACTGAAGCTTTCTTT; D: -; size: many; J: TRBJ1-1; V: TRBV5-1
CDR3: CASSADRANQPQHF; DNA: TGTGCCAGCAGCGCAGACAGGGCGAATCAGCCCCAGCATTTT; D: TRBD1; size: -; J: TRBJ1-5; V: TRBV5-5
CDR3: CASSPTGVQETQYF; DNA: TGTGCCAGCAGCCCAACCGGGGTACAAGAGACCCAGTACTTC; D: -; size: many; J: TRBJ2-5; V: TRBV9
CDR3: CSARVGGRGNTEAFF; DNA: TGCAGTGCTAGAGTTGGGGGTAGGGGTAACACTGAAGCTTTCTTT; D: -; size: many; J: TRBJ1-1; V: TRBV20-1
CDR3: CASSEVAGGTQYF; DNA: TGTGCCAGCAGTGAAGTAGCGGGGGGTACGCAGTATTTT; D: TRBD2; size: many; J: TRBJ2-3; V: TRBV2
CDR3: CASSQVVGTGLTGGYTF; DNA: TGCGCCAGCAGCCAAGTGGTCGGGACAGGTCTGACGGGTGGCTACACCTTC; D: TRBD1; size: many; J: TRBJ1-2; V: TRBV4-3